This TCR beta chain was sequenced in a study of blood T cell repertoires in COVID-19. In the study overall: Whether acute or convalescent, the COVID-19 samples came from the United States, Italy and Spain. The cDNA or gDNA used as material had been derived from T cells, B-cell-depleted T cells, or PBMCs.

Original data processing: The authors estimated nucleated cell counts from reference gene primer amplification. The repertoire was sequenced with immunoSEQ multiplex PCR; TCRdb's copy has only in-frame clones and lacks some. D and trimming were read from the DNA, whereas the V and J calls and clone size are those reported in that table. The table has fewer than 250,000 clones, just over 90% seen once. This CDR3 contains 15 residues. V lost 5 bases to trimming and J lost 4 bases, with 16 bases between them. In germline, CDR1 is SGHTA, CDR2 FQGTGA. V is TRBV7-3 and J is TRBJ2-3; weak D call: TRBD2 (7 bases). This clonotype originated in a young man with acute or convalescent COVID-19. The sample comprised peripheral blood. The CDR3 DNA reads TGTGCCAGCAGCGAGGGGGGCGGGAGAGCAGATACGCAGTATTTT. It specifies CASSEGGGRADTQYF.